The 21 T cell receptor beta chains reported below all come from one sample, sequenced in a study of Ad26.COV2.S vaccination and SARS-CoV-2 variants. As to treatment: some 20 received Ad26.COV2.S at low or high dose, single or two shots; 5 received placebo; per-sample allocation not given. Day 63 following the first vaccine or placebo injection was when the samples were taken. TCRdb's copy holds only in-frame clones and misses some; the assay was immunoSEQ multiplex PCR. The table lists around 450,000 clones, 90% of them singletons. The sequencing used peripheral blood, collected in a trial of Ad26.COV2.S vaccine versus placebo. These receptors came from a person aged 18-65 years who received the Ad26.COV2.S COVID-19 vaccine or a placebo.

This clone was found once. The rearrangement uses TRBV4-1 and TRBJ2-3, with D possibly being TRBD2 (5 bases). Trimming stripped 2 bases from V and 0 bases from J, with 12 bases between. CDR1 is MGHRA, CDR2 YSYEKL, per germline. The CDR3 totals 16 residues. Here the CDR3 DNA reads TGCGCCAGCAGCCAACTAGCAGGCACTAGCACAGATACGCAGTATTTT. Protein: CASSQLAGTSTDTQYF.

This chain links TRBV28 with TRBJ1-3; possible D gene TRBD1, 5 bases. Per the germline V gene, CDR1 is MDHEN and CDR2 is SYDVKM. Trimming stripped 5 bases from V and 2 bases from J, with 13 bases between. The CDR3 covers 15 residues. The CDR3 loop reads CASSPAGTAGNTIYF. CDR3 DNA sequence: TGTGCCAGCAGTCCCGCCGGGACTGCTGGAAACACCATATATTTT.

The chain employs TRBV5-4 and TRBJ1-6; D may be TRBD1 (6 bases). Germline V lookup: CDR1 SGHNT, CDR2 YYREEE (reference sequence). The CDR3 sequence is 16 residues long. Trimming took 4 bases from V and 6 from J, leaving 17 bases between them. The CDR3 region has the DNA TGTGCCAGCAGCCTGGAGGGCAGGGGCAGTAATTCACCCCTCCACTTT. Protein: CASSLEGRGSNSPLHF.

Turning to this clone: One end of the junction does not line up with germline, which may come from a read error. The V call is TRBV7-7, the J call TRBJ2-1; D is unclear. Germline lookup yields CDR1 SSHAT and CDR2 FNYEAQ (reference sequence). This CDR3 has 14 residues. As DNA, the CDR3 is TGTGCTAGCAGCCCTAGTAGGAGTTACAATGAGCAGTTCTTC. As protein: CASSPSRSYNEQFF. The whole variable domain, remainder taken from reference TRBV7-7 and TRBJ2-1, is GAGVSQSPRYKVTKRGQDVTLRCDPISSHATLYWYQQALGQGPEFLTYFNYEAQPDKSGLPSDRFSAERPEGSISTLTIQRTEQRDSAMYRCASSPSRSYNEQFFGPGTRLTVL.

In its sample, this clone was seen a few times. This chain uses TRBV10-1 with TRBJ2-7; D uncertain. The CDR3 covers 14 residues. Germline V lookup: CDR1 WNHNN, CDR2 SYGVQD (reference sequence). Trimming removed 6 bases from V and 0 bases from J, with 12 bases in between. The CDR3 DNA follows: TGCGCCAGCAGGCTGACACTAAGCTCCTACGAGCAGTACTTC. Residues: CASRLTLSSYEQYF.

This sequence joins TRBV11-1 and TRBJ2-3; TRBD2 might be the D (6 bases). Looked up from germline, CDR1 is SGHAT and CDR2 is FQDESV (reference sequence). Trimming shortened V by 2 bases and J by 0 bases, and 12 bases separated the two germline ends. The CDR3 spans 16 residues. In DNA form, the CDR3 reads TGTGCCAGCAGCTTAAAGGCGGGACTCAGCACAGATACGCAGTATTTT. Translating it yields CASSLKAGLSTDTQYF.

This chain uses TRBV7-2 with TRBJ2-7; TRBD2 matches at 9 bases. V trimming: 1 base; J trimming: 0 bases; junction bases outside the gene matches: 10. Germline lookup yields CDR1 SGHTA and CDR2 FQGNSA. The CDR3 length is 18 residues. CDR3 in amino acids: CASSLGLAAGGSSYEQYF. CDR3 DNA: TGTGCCAGCAGCTTAGGGCTCGCGGCGGGAGGGAGCTCCTACGAGCAGTACTTC.

V gene TRBV4-3 combines with J gene TRBJ2-7; 10 nucleotides align to TRBD1. J lost 3 bases, V lost 1 base, and 6 bases had no gene match. The CDR3 runs to 16 residues. Germline values: CDR1 LGHNA, CDR2 YSLEER. DNA of the CDR3: TGCGCCAGCAGCCAAGCCAGTGGACAGGGGGTCTACGAGCAGTACTTC. Its protein product is CASSQASGQGVYEQYF.

This chain links TRBV5-1 with TRBJ2-4; TRBD1 or TRBD2 may be the D gene (5 bases each). The CDR3 is 15 residues long. The V end was cut by 2 bases, the J end by 0 bases, with 9 bases between. Germline assignment: CDR1 SGHRS and CDR2 YFSETQ. CDR3 DNA: TGCGCCAGCAGCTTAGGGACGGGAGCCAAAAACATTCAGTACTTC. The encoded protein is CASSLGTGAKNIQYF.

V gene TRBV4-1 combines with J gene TRBJ1-6; D uncertain. Looked up from germline, CDR1 is MGHRA and CDR2 is YSYEKL. The CDR3 extends over 15 amino acids. The V end lost 0 bases, the J end lost 8 bases, and 11 bases lay between the germline ends. The CDR3 is CASSQDPDGYSPLHF. CDR3 nucleotides: TGCGCCAGCAGCCAAGATCCGGACGGATATTCACCCCTCCACTTT.

CDR3 in amino acids: CASSPRGLAGNEQFF. The DNA for the CDR3 is TGTGCCAGCAGCCCCCGGGGACTAGCGGGAAATGAGCAGTTCTTC. This chain joins TRBV11-2 and TRBJ2-1; 13 bases agree with TRBD2. Germline V CDR1 and CDR2: SGHAT, FQNNGV. J lost 7 bases, V lost 5 bases, and 5 bases had no gene match. The CDR3 extends over 15 amino acids.

CDR3 nucleotides: TGTGCCAGTAGTATAGTGGGGTCAGATACGCAGTATTTT. This sequence encodes CASSIVGSDTQYF. The chain uses TRBV19 and TRBJ2-3; D is undetermined. This CDR3 spans 13 amino acids. Trimming cost V 1 base and J 4 bases, with 6 bases left between them. The germline CDR1 and CDR2 sequences are LNHDA and SQIVND (reference sequence).

This chain connects TRBV28 to TRBJ2-3; D tentatively fits TRBD1 or TRBD2 (5 bases each). The CDR3 covers 15 residues. The V gene lost 5 bases and the J gene lost 3 bases, with 15 bases spanning the gap. Germline CDR1 reads MDHEN; CDR2 reads SYDVKM. CDR3 bases: TGTGCCAGCAGTGCAGGACGGGGCCAAACAGATACGCAGTATTTT. This translates into CASSAGRGQTDTQYF.

The CDR3 protein is CATSEWASGQETQYF. As DNA, the CDR3 is TGTGCCACCAGTGAGTGGGCTAGCGGGCAAGAGACCCAGTACTTC. The gene calls are TRBV24-1 and TRBJ2-5; 8 bases map to TRBD2. V was clipped by 4 bases and J by 2 bases; unmatched bases: 5. Germline assignment: CDR1 KGHDR and CDR2 SFDVKD. This CDR3 contains 15 residues.

The CDR3 DNA sequence: TGCGCCAGCAGCACCGGGACCACGGGCCAGTACTTC. It is translated as CASSTGTTGQYF. This chain links TRBV5-1 with TRBJ2-5, with D possibly called TRBD1 or TRBD2 (5 bases each). V was shortened by 4 bases and J by 10 bases, with 14 bases between the two germline ends. The germline CDR1 and CDR2 sequences are SGHRS and YFSETQ. This CDR3 has 12 residues.

This clone was seen a single time. The rearrangement joins TRBV27 to TRBJ2-1, with 7 positions matching TRBD1. There are 12 residues in the CDR3. In germline, CDR1 is MNHEY, CDR2 SMNVEV (reference sequence). The J segment lost 6 bases and the V segment lost 6 bases, leaving 2 bases of the junction unmatched. Here the CDR3 DNA reads TGTGCCAGCAGCGGACAGGTCAATGAGCAGTTCTTC. Its protein product is CASSGQVNEQFF.

V and J are TRBV28 and TRBJ1-1, with 11 bases lining up with TRBD1. Germline V CDR1 and CDR2: MDHEN, SYDVKM. The CDR3 contains 17 residues. V was pared by 3 bases and J by 0 bases, with 6 bases of the junction left unmatched. The CDR3 loop is CASSLGRTGGLNTEAFF. The DNA of the CDR3 is TGTGCCAGCAGTTTGGGGCGGACAGGGGGCTTGAACACTGAAGCTTTCTTT.

CDR3 loop: CASSLARGTYEQYF. The CDR3 nucleotides read TGTGCCAGCAGCTTAGCCCGGGGAACCTACGAGCAGTACTTC. The chain uses TRBV7-2 and TRBJ2-7; TRBD2 is a possible D gene (5 bases). Germline CDR1 and CDR2: SGHTA and FQGNSA. The CDR3 is 14 amino acids. Trimming stripped 0 bases from V and 2 bases from J, with 8 bases between. Full variable domain (remainder filled in from reference TRBV7-2 and TRBJ2-7): GAGVSQSPSNKVTEKGKDVELRCDPISGHTALYWYRQSLGQGLEFLIYFQGNSAPDKSGLPSDRFSAERTGGSVSTLTIQRTQQEDSAVYLCASSLARGTYEQYFGPGTRLTVT.

This chain links TRBV28 with TRBJ2-7; 11 bases are shared with TRBD2. The CDR3 loop spans 16 amino acids. From germline, CDR1 is MDHEN and CDR2 SYDVKM. Trimming at V came to 6 bases and at J to 3 bases, leaving 10 bases not matched to a gene. For the CDR3, the DNA is TGTGCCAGCAGCACATCTCGACTAGCGGGAAACTACGAGCAGTACTTC. This sequence encodes CASSTSRLAGNYEQYF. Looking up the rest from reference TRBV28 and TRBJ2-7 gives the full variable domain: DVKVTQSSRYLVKRTGEKVFLECVQDMDHENMFWYRQDPGLGLRLIYFSYDVKMKEKGDIPEGYSVSREKKERFSLILESASTNQTSMYLCASSTSRLAGNYEQYFGPGTRLTVT.

In DNA form, the CDR3 reads TGTGCCAGCGGGGGGTATAAGGCGGAAGCTTTCTTT. It is translated as CASGGYKAEAFF. The genes are TRBV6-6 and TRBJ1-1, with a possible D match to TRBD1 (5 bases). Trimming pared 8 bases from V and 8 bases from J, leaving 15 bases between. Germline V gives CDR1 MNHNY, CDR2 SVGAGI (reference sequence). The length of the CDR3 is 12 residues.

The rearrangement links TRBV30 to TRBJ1-2; D perhaps matches TRBD1 (5 bases). Trimming pared 3 bases from V and 6 bases from J, leaving 8 bases between. CDR3 size: 11 residues. Looked up from germline, CDR1 is GTSNPN and CDR2 is SVGIG (reference sequence). The CDR3 spells CAWRQGDGYTF. The CDR3 bases are TGTGCCTGGAGGCAGGGAGATGGCTACACCTTC.